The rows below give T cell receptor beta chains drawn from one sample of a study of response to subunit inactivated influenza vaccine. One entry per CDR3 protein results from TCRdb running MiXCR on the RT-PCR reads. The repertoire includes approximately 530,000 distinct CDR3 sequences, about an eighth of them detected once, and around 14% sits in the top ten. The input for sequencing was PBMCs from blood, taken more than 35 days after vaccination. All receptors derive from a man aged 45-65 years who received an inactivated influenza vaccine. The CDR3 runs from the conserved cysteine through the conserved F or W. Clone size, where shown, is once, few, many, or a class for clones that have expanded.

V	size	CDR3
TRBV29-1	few	CSVRRDRDAGELFF
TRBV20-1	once	CSARGGTKNSPLHF
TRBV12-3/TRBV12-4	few	CASSLGRTWVGGETQYF
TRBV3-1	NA	CAGSPGKGYEQYF
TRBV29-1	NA	CSGHSGRGWSYEQYF
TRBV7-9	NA	CASSPPYSRVPSDEQYF
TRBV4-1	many	CASSQDPGRMRTGELFF
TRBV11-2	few	CASSDRDSQFF
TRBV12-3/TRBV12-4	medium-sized	CASSYKPSYGYTF
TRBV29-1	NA	CSVDVGVGYTF
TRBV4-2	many	CASSQAAYTGELFF
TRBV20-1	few	CSASAPLTSGRAHEQYF
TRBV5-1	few	CASSWTGGDRNEQYF
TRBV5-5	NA	CASSLVRQGGTGELFF
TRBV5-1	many	CASQWTGNMNTEAFF
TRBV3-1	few	CASSQDGLGANVLTF
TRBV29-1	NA	CSVPLANVLTF
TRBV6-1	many	CASSSRSGRETQYF
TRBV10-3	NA	CAITPSGRSYNEQFF
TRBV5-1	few	CASRLYRDGGNEQFF
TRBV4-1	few	CASSQDQRTGESGYTF
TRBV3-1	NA	CASSQGQAINEQFF
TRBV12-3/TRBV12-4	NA	CASSLGHRYGYTF
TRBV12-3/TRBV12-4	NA	CASSSMGGQGTDTQYF
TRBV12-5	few	CASGQTGQGLYGYTF
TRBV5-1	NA	CASSVYASGANVLTF
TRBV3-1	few	CASSQDYRVGAEQYF
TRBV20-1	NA	CSARDHRFYEQYF
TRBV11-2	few	CASSPQGVLYNEQFF
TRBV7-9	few	CASSLAPAYQETQYF
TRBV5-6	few	CASSLERGLNTGELFF
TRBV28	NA	CASSLSSGMEETQYF
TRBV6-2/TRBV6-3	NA	CASSWASGSYNEQFF
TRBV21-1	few	CASSKGAGGTGELFF
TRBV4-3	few	CASSHVGTAAKNIQYF
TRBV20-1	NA	CSAGTSETFNTGELFF
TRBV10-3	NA	CAISTAPSGGTDTQYF
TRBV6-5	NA	CASSYSQLNTGELFF
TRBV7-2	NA	CASSEGTGGGNTIYF
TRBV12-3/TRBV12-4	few	CASSLDPGFEAFF
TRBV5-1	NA	CASSLATGPRTGELFF
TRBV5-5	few	CASSLNAGTGNSPLHF
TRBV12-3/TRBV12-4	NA	CASSLYRGSQETQYF
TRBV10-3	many	CAIKGDRYHEQFF